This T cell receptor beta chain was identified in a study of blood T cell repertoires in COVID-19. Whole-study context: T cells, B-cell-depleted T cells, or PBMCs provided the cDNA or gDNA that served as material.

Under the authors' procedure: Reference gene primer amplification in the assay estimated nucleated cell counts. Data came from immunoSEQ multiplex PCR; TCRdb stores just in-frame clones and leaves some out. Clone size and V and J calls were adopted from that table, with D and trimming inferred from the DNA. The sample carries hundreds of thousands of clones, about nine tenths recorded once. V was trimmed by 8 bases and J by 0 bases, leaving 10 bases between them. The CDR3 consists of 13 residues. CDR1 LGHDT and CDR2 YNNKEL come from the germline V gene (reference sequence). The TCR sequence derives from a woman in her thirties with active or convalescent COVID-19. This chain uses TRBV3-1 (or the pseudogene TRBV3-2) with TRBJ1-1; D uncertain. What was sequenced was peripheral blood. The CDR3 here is CASRLGVNTEAFF. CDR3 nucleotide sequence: TGTGCCAGCCGCCTGGGAGTGAACACTGAAGCTTTCTTT.